The 23 T cell receptor beta chains in this list originate from one sample, sequenced in a study of STAT3 mutations in large granular lymphocyte leukemia. The antigens of these receptors remain unknown. Produced via immunoSEQ multiplex PCR; TCRdb's table is partial and in-frame only. This table holds around 39,000 clones, about 88% found once. Study-wide points: At least one immunodominant TCR beta clonotype appeared in every T-cell large granular lymphocyte leukemia patient.

Material: PBMCs. The receptors here all came from a human donor with T large granular lymphocyte leukemia. Some clones in this sample may be carry-over from other donors' samples.

The chain employs TRBV4-3 and TRBJ2-3; unclear D gene. V was cut by 0 bases and J by 0 bases, with 4 bases left in between. This CDR3 has 14 residues. In germline, CDR1 is LGHNA, CDR2 YSLEER. As DNA, the CDR3 is TGCGCCAGCAGCCAAGATACTAGCACAGATACGCAGTATTTT. It is translated as CASSQDTSTDTQYF.

This sequence joins TRBV5-4 and TRBJ1-2; TRBD1 is a possible D gene (5 bases). The V end lost 2 bases, the J end lost 2 bases, and 7 bases lay between the germline ends. From germline, CDR1 is SGHNT and CDR2 YYREEE (reference sequence). The CDR3 length is 13 residues. The CDR3 sequence is CASSLNRNYGYTF. CDR3 in DNA: TGTGCCAGCAGCTTAAACAGGAACTATGGCTACACCTTC.

The J gene is TRBJ2-7, the V gene TRBV7-6; TRBD1 matches 8 bases. The V and J ends lost 1 base and 3 bases, in that order; junction bases with no gene match: 5. Germline values: CDR1 SGHVS, CDR2 FNYEAQ. This CDR3 is 15 amino acids long. The chain's CDR3 is CASSLEYGQGYEQYF. CDR3 nucleotide sequence: TGTGCCAGCAGCTTAGAATACGGACAGGGCTACGAGCAGTACTTC.

This chain uses TRBV6-6 with TRBJ2-2; either TRBD1 or TRBD2 may fit D (5 bases each). CDR1 MNHNY and CDR2 SVGAGI come from the germline V gene (reference sequence). V dropped 3 bases and J dropped 3 bases, with 14 bases sitting between them. The CDR3 consists of 16 residues. CDR3 amino acids: CASSYYGVGDTGELFF. CDR3 nucleotides: TGTGCCAGCAGTTATTACGGGGTAGGGGACACCGGGGAGCTGTTTTTT.

The gene calls are TRBV7-9 and TRBJ2-7; D tentatively reads TRBD1 or TRBD2 (6 bases each). Germline-derived CDR1 and CDR2 are SEHNR and FQNEAQ (reference sequence). The CDR3 loop spans 13 amino acids. V lost 3 bases, J lost 5 bases, and 11 bases lay in between. The CDR3 coding sequence is TGTGCCAGCAGCTTTGGGGGGCAGAACGAGCAGTACGTC. This translates into CASSFGGQNEQYV.

The chain carries TRBV18 and TRBJ2-2; D is possibly TRBD2 (5 bases). V was shortened by 3 bases and J by 7 bases, with 18 bases between the two germline ends. Germline-derived CDR1 and CDR2 are KGHSH and LQKENI. CDR3 size: 16 residues. The CDR3 sequence: CASSPLGGPPGGELFF. In DNA, the CDR3 is TGTGCCAGCTCACCCCTTGGAGGTCCTCCGGGCGGGGAGCTGTTTTTT.

This chain links TRBV7-9 with TRBJ1-5, with 9 bases lining up with TRBD1. This CDR3 has 18 residues. The V gene end was trimmed by 1 base and the J gene end by 5 bases; junction bases not matched to a gene: 12. Germline values: CDR1 SEHNR, CDR2 FQNEAQ (reference sequence). CDR3 residues: CASSLDPGQGRGDQPQHF. In DNA form, the CDR3 reads TGTGCCAGCAGCTTAGACCCCGGACAGGGGAGAGGCGATCAGCCCCAGCATTTT.

The J gene is TRBJ2-3, the V gene TRBV29-1; 8 nucleotides agree with TRBD1. CDR1 is SQVTM, CDR2 ANQGSEA, per germline. V shed 6 bases and J 4 bases; nucleotides not matched to a gene: 6. The CDR3 extends over 13 amino acids. CDR3 protein: CSVQDREADTQYF. DNA for the CDR3: TGCAGCGTCCAGGACAGGGAGGCAGATACGCAGTATTTT.

The chain carries TRBV25-1 and TRBJ2-7, with D uncertain. Germline assignment: CDR1 MGHDK and CDR2 SYGVNS. The ends were cut back, 3 bases at V and 5 bases at J, with 11 bases in the middle. This CDR3 is built from 13 residues. CDR3 protein: CASSEGSLNEQYV. DNA of the CDR3: TGTGCCAGCAGTGAGGGCAGCCTTAACGAGCAGTACGTC.

The chain recombines TRBV2 with TRBJ2-2; possible D gene TRBD1, 5 bases. The V gene lost 5 bases and the J gene lost 3 bases, with 10 bases spanning the gap. The germline CDR1 and CDR2 sequences are SNHLY and FYNNEI. This CDR3 region has 14 residues. CDR3: CASSMGPDTGELFF. The CDR3 nucleotides are TGTGCCAGCAGTATGGGGCCGGACACCGGGGAGCTGTTTTTT.

The chain combines TRBV18 with TRBJ1-3, with TRBD1 matching 7 bases. The length of the CDR3 is 13 residues. J gave up 6 bases and V 5 bases, and 4 bases lay outside the gene matches. Germline CDR1 KGHSH, CDR2 LQKENI. The CDR3 region has the DNA TGTGCCAGCTCATCGACAGGGACAAACACCATATATTTT. Protein sequence: CASSSTGTNTIYF. Drawing the rest from reference TRBV18 and TRBJ1-3, the complete variable domain is NAGVMQNPRHLVRRRGQEARLRCSPMKGHSHVYWYRQLPEEGLKFMVYLQKENIIDESGMPKERFSAEFPKEGPSILRIQQVVRGDSAAYFCASSSTGTNTIYFGEGSWLTVV.

This clone showed up just a few times. V and J are TRBV5-1 and TRBJ2-7; 7 bases are a match to TRBD1. The CDR3 length is 14 residues. In germline, CDR1 is SGHRS, CDR2 YFSETQ. Trimming at V came to 4 bases and at J to 1 base, leaving 5 bases not matched to a gene. CDR3 nucleotides: TGCGCCAGCAGCCGTGGACAGGAGTCCTACGAGCAGTACTTC. Its protein is CASSRGQESYEQYF.

J is TRBJ1-6 and V is TRBV6-4; D call uncertain. This CDR3 has 15 residues. Germline CDR1 and CDR2: MRHNA and SNTAGT. V lost 6 bases to trimming and J lost 7 bases, with 16 bases between them. DNA for the CDR3: TGTGCCAGCAGCGCTGGCGAGGGTGGGAATTCACCCCTCCACTTT. Translation: CASSAGEGGNSPLHF.

This clone appeared a single time. This CDR3 is CASSGTLITSKGTEAFF. The CDR3 DNA reads as TGTGCCAGCAGTGGAACGCTTATAACGTCCAAGGGCACTGAAGCTTTCTTT. This sequence joins TRBV25-1 and TRBJ1-1; D not resolved. The CDR3 runs 17 residues. Per the germline V gene, CDR1 is MGHDK and CDR2 is SYGVNS. V was pared by 4 bases and J by 4 bases, with 22 bases between.

This chain connects TRBV4-2 to TRBJ2-1; TRBD2 matches at 12 bases. With V trimmed by 1 base and J by 10 bases, 11 bases remained unmatched. Germline V gene data show CDR1 as LGHNA and CDR2 as YNFKEQ. The CDR3 contains 17 residues. In DNA, the CDR3 is TGTGCCAGCAGCCAAGTCTCAACTAGCGGGGGGCATGGCGAGCAGTTCTTC. Its translation is CASSQVSTSGGHGEQFF.

The J gene is TRBJ1-2, the V gene TRBV30, with D perhaps TRBD1 (5 bases). The germline V gene has CDR1 GTSNPN and CDR2 SVGIG (reference sequence). V lost 3 bases and J lost 4, with 12 bases in between. The CDR3 has 13 residues. The CDR3 reads CAWSGGRPYGYTF. The DNA for the CDR3 is TGTGCCTGGAGCGGGGGACGGCCCTATGGCTACACCTTC.

The chain carries TRBV30 and TRBJ1-3; no reliable D call. The V and J ends lost 4 bases and 4 bases respectively, with 8 bases between them. Germline assignment: CDR1 GTSNPN and CDR2 SVGIG (reference sequence). This CDR3 comprises 12 residues. CDR3 DNA: TGTGCCTGGAAGGGCCTCGGAAACACCATATATTTT. It is translated as CAWKGLGNTIYF. Full variable domain (missing parts from reference TRBV30 and TRBJ1-3): SQTIHQWPATLVQPVGSPLSLECTVEGTSNPNLYWYRQAAGRGLQLLFYSVGIGQISSEVPQNLSASRPQDRQFILSSKKLLLSDSGFYLCAWKGLGNTIYFGEGSWLTVV.

V and J are TRBV7-9 and TRBJ1-6, with a possible D match to TRBD1 (5 bases). The CDR3 totals 17 residues. V was shortened by 5 bases and J by 0 bases, with 14 bases between the two germline ends. From germline, CDR1 is SEHNR and CDR2 FQNEAQ (reference sequence). CDR3: CASSQWGLSSYNSPLHF. The CDR3 DNA is TGTGCCAGCAGCCAGTGGGGCCTGAGCTCCTATAATTCACCCCTCCACTTT.

The chain combines TRBV6-5 with TRBJ1-1; D is possibly TRBD1 (5 bases). This CDR3 has 13 residues. V dropped 4 bases and J dropped 0 bases, with 6 bases sitting between them. From germline, CDR1 is MNHEY and CDR2 SVGAGI. CDR3 sequence: CASSSGLNTEAFF. The CDR3 DNA reads TGTGCCAGCAGTTCAGGGTTGAACACTGAAGCTTTCTTT.

This sequence joins TRBV11-1 and TRBJ1-3, with D perhaps matching TRBD1 (6 bases). This CDR3 region has 15 residues. From germline, CDR1 is SGHAT and CDR2 FQDESV (reference sequence). V lost 5 bases and J 4 bases, leaving 15 bases between the germline ends. The CDR3 spells CASSLTGSSGNTIYF. The DNA for the CDR3 is TGTGCCAGCAGCCTCACAGGGTCCTCCGGAAACACCATATATTTT.

This chain connects TRBV4-3 to TRBJ2-1; D gene unclear. The ends were cut back, 10 bases at V and 8 bases at J, with 21 bases in the middle. This CDR3 has 14 amino acids. The germline CDR1 and CDR2 sequences are LGHNA and YSLEER. The CDR3 region is CATSVGWVNDEQFF. The CDR3 coding sequence is TGCGCCACCTCGGTGGGTTGGGTGAACGATGAGCAGTTCTTC.

This chain links TRBV10-3 with TRBJ1-1; tentatively, D is TRBD1 (6 bases). The CDR3 runs 15 residues. V was trimmed by 3 bases and J by 1 base, leaving 12 bases between them. Germline CDR1 and CDR2: ENHRY and SYGVKD. The DNA for the CDR3 is TGTGCCATCAGTGAAGTAGGGGGACAGAACACTGAAGCTTTCTTT. Translating gives CAISEVGGQNTEAFF.

The rearrangement links TRBV5-4 to TRBJ1-2; D is uncertain. Germline assignment: CDR1 SGHNT and CDR2 YYREEE (reference sequence). Trimming removed 0 bases at V and 7 bases at J, with 16 bases between. CDR3 length: 15 amino acids. The CDR3 bases are TGTGCCAGCAGCTTGGGGGCGCTGCACAAAACTGGCTACACCTTC. The encoded protein is CASSLGALHKTGYTF.